The rows below give T cell receptor beta chains drawn from one sample of a study of blood T cell repertoires in COVID-19. Repertoires were generated with immunoSEQ multiplex PCR, while TCRdb's copy carries only in-frame clones and drops some. The data hold 100,000 to 150,000 clones, with 86% observed a single time. The sequenced sample consisted of peripheral blood. Receptors originate from a human donor in a cohort sampled during active COVID-19. CDR3s include the opening cysteine and the closing phenylalanine or tryptophan. The D gene is left open where the match is weak. Only part of the rows carry a size: once, few, many, or a class if the clone is expanded.

D | J | size | V | CDR3 | DNA
TRBD2 | TRBJ2-2 | NA | TRBV3-1/TRBV3-2 | CASRLSGTANTGELFF | TGTGCCAGCAGGCTTAGCGGGACCGCGAACACCGGGGAGCTGTTTTTT
NA | TRBJ2-3 | once | TRBV11-2 | CASSLVGGITDTQYF | TGTGCCAGCAGCTTAGTCGGCGGAATCACAGATACGCAGTATTTT
NA | TRBJ2-5 | NA | TRBV5-1 | CASSLAGAPQETQYF | TGCGCCAGCAGCTTGGCAGGGGCGCCCCAAGAGACCCAGTACTTC
TRBD2 | TRBJ2-1 | few | TRBV7-3 | CASSQGPGQIPRGGTYNEQFF | TGTGCCAGCAGCCAGGGACCCGGACAGATACCTCGCGGGGGGACCTACAATGAGCAGTTCTTC
TRBD1 | TRBJ1-4 | NA | TRBV7-2 | CASSRQGGEKLFF | TGTGCCAGCAGCCGACAGGGGGGTGAAAAACTGTTTTTT
TRBD1 | TRBJ1-5 | once | TRBV10-1 | CASSVGQGVMESNQPQHF | TGCGCCAGCAGTGTGGGACAGGGGGTGATGGAGAGCAATCAGCCCCAGCATTTT
NA | TRBJ2-7 | NA | TRBV2 | CASNGQEDYEQYF | TGTGCCAGCAACGGGCAGGAGGACTACGAGCAGTACTTC
TRBD1 | TRBJ1-2 | NA | TRBV19 | CAPTRTGGGYGYTF | TGTGCCCCGACCCGGACAGGGGGCGGCTATGGCTACACCTTC
NA | TRBJ1-1 | NA | TRBV7-2 | CATDRQANTEAFF | TGTGCCACCGATCGCCAGGCGAACACTGAAGCTTTCTTT
NA | TRBJ2-3 | NA | TRBV5-5 | CASSLLLQSTDTQYF | TGTGCCAGCAGCTTGTTGTTGCAGAGCACAGATACGCAGTATTTT
TRBD2 | TRBJ2-1 | NA | TRBV5-4 | CASSSFPGLAGGSGFF | TGTGCCAGCAGTTCTTTTCCGGGACTAGCGGGAGGCTCGGGGTTCTTC
TRBD1 | TRBJ2-7 | NA | TRBV11-2 | CASSLGQGAHEQYF | TGTGCCAGCAGCTTGGGACAGGGGGCCCACGAGCAGTACTTC
NA | TRBJ1-5 | NA | TRBV7-9 | CASSLGVGQASNQPQHF | TGTGCCAGCAGCTTAGGAGTGGGTCAGGCCAGCAATCAGCCCCAGCATTTT
TRBD2 | TRBJ2-1 | NA | TRBV4-1 | CASSPGLAGALNEQFF | TGCGCCAGCAGCCCTGGACTAGCGGGAGCTCTCAATGAGCAGTTCTTC
TRBD1 | TRBJ2-5 | NA | TRBV24-1 | CATSDWTGGEETQYF | TGTGCCACCAGTGATTGGACAGGGGGCGAGGAGACCCAGTACTTC
NA | TRBJ2-5 | NA | TRBV7-2 | CASSWTDETQYF | TGTGCCAGCAGCTGGACAGACGAGACCCAGTACTTC
NA | TRBJ1-4 | NA | TRBV19 | CASSIVVGSRMGEKLFF | TGTGCCAGTAGTATAGTAGTCGGTAGCCGCATGGGTGAAAAACTGTTTTTT
TRBD1 | TRBJ2-5 | NA | TRBV5-1 | CASSSSGQGRETQYF | TGCGCCAGCAGTTCTAGTGGACAGGGACGAGAGACCCAGTACTTC
NA | TRBJ1-6 | NA | TRBV18 | CASSPAQGRNSPLHF | TGTGCCAGCTCACCGGCGCAGGGTAGGAATTCACCCCTCCACTTT
NA | TRBJ1-6 | many | TRBV7-2 | CASSFRLGLTNSPLHF | TGTGCCAGCAGCTTCAGACTGGGACTTACGAATTCACCCCTCCACTTT
NA | TRBJ1-2 | NA | TRBV4-1 | CASSQDRGRDYGYTF | TGCGCCAGCAGCCAAGACAGGGGACGGGACTATGGCTACACCTTC
TRBD2 | TRBJ2-4 | NA | TRBV9 | CASSVEGSGSGWNIQYF | TGTGCCAGCAGCGTAGAGGGTAGCGGGAGTGGGTGGAACATTCAGTACTTC
TRBD1 | TRBJ1-2 | NA | TRBV19 | CASKNRGGYGYTF | TGTGCCAGTAAAAACAGGGGGGGATATGGCTACACCTTC
TRBD1 | TRBJ2-3 | NA | TRBV18 | CASSPVLLQGWTDTQYF | TGTGCCAGCTCACCAGTTCTCTTACAGGGGTGGACAGATACGCAGTATTTT
TRBD2 | TRBJ2-3 | NA | TRBV11-2 | CASSLRLAGSTDTQYF | TGTGCCAGCAGCTTAAGACTAGCGGGTTCCACAGATACGCAGTATTTT
NA | TRBJ1-5 | once | TRBV19 | CASSIVGRGFSNQPQHF | TGTGCCAGTAGTATAGTTGGAAGGGGGTTTAGCAATCAGCCCCAGCATTTT
NA | TRBJ2-7 | NA | TRBV9 | CASSRGGRAPSYEQYF | TGTGCCAGCAGCAGGGGGGGGAGAGCTCCCTCCTACGAGCAGTACTTC
TRBD1 | TRBJ1-5 | NA | TRBV10-2 | CATRLRGPGDQPQHF | TGCGCCACCCGACTCAGGGGGCCGGGAGATCAGCCCCAGCATTTT
TRBD2 | TRBJ2-2 | NA | TRBV11-2 | CASSPAGVNTGELFF | TGTGCCAGCAGCCCAGCGGGGGTAAACACCGGGGAGCTGTTTTTT
TRBD2 | TRBJ2-1 | once | TRBV7-8 | CASSSPGGEQFF | TGTGCCAGCAGCTCCCCGGGGGGTGAGCAGTTCTTC
NA | TRBJ2-7 | once | TRBV9 | CASSVDFRARSYEQYF | TGTGCCAGCAGCGTGGATTTCCGAGCGAGGTCCTACGAGCAGTACTTC
NA | TRBJ1-1 | NA | TRBV18 | CASSPMDAGVGYTEAFF | TGTGCCAGCTCACCAATGGACGCGGGAGTCGGGTACACTGAAGCTTTCTTT